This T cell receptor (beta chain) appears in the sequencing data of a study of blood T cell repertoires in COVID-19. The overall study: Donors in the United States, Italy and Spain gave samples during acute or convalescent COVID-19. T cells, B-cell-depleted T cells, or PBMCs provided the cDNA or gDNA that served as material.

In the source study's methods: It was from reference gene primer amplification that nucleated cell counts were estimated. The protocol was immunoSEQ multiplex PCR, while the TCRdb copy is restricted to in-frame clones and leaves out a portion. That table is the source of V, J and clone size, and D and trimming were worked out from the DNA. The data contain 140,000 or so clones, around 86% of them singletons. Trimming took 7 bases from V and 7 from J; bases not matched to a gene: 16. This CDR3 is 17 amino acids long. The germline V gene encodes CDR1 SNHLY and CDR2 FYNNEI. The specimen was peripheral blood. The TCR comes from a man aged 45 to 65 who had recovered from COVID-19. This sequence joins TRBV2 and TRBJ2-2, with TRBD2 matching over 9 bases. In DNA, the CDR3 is TGTGCCAGCAAACCCCGGGGCGGGACTAGCAGTGTCGGGGAGCTGTTTTTT. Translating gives CASKPRGGTSSVGELFF.